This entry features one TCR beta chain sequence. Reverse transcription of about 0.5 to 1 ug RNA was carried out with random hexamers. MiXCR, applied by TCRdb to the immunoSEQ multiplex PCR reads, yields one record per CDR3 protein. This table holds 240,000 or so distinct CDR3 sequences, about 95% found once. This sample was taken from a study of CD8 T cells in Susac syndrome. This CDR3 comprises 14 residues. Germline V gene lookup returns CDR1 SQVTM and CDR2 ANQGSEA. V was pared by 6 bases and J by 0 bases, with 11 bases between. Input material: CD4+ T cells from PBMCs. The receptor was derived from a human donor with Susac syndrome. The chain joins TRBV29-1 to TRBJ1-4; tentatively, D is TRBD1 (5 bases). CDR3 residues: CSVVTATTNEKLFF. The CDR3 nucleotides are TGCAGCGTGGTGACAGCCACAACTAATGAAAAACTGTTTTTT.